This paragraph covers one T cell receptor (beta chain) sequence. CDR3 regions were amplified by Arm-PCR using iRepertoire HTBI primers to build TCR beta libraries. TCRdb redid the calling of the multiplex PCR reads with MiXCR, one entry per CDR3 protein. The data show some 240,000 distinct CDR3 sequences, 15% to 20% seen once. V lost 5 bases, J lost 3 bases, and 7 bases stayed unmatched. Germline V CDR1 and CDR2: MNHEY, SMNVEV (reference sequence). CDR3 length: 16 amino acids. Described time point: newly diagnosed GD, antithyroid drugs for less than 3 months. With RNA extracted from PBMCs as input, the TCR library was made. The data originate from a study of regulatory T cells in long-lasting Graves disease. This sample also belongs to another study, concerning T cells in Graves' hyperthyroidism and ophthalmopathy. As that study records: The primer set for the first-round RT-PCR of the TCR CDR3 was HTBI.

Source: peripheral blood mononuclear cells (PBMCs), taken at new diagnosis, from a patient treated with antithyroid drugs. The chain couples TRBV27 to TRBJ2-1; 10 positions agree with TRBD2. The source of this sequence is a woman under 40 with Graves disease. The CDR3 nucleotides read TGTGCCAGCAGTCCCAGCGGGGGGGCCCACTACAATGAGCAGTTCTTC. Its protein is CASSPSGGAHYNEQFF.